These 23 T cell receptor beta chains share one sample of origin, sequenced in a study of T cells in Graves' hyperthyroidism and ophthalmopathy. There were TCR beta CDR3 regions amplified from RNA transcripts. A set of HTBI primers served as the primers for a first-round RT-PCR of the TCR CDR3. Via MiXCR, TCRdb re-called the multiplex PCR reads, giving one row per CDR3 protein. The data show about 740,000 distinct CDR3 sequences, roughly 15% seen once. The specimen was blood. The receptor set was obtained from a woman aged 18 to 35 with Graves' hyperthyroidism.

This clonotype was detected ten times or more. The chain carries TRBV4-2 and TRBJ2-7; 9 bases align to TRBD2. CDR3 length: 15 residues. The ends lost 4 bases at V and 3 bases at J; junction bases unmatched: 7. Germline-derived CDR1 and CDR2 are LGHNA and YNFKEQ. Here the CDR3 DNA reads TGTGCCAGCAGCCCCCGGGCTAGCGGGGACTACGAGCAGTACTTC. Its translation is CASSPRASGDYEQYF.

This clonotype has a count of ten or more. J is TRBJ2-7 and V is TRBV18; a weak D match, TRBD1 (6 bases). V lost 2 bases to trimming and J lost 6 bases, with 20 bases between them. CDR3 length: 16 amino acids. Per germline, CDR1 KGHSH and CDR2 LQKENI. For the CDR3, the DNA is TGTGCCAGCTCACCAGGGATAGCGTCAGGGGAAGGCGAGCAGTACTTC. It translates to CASSPGIASGEGEQYF. Supplemented by reference TRBV18 and TRBJ2-7, the full variable domain reads NAGVMQNPRHLVRRRGQEARLRCSPMKGHSHVYWYRQLPEEGLKFMVYLQKENIIDESGMPKERFSAEFPKEGPSILRIQQVVRGDSAAYFCASSPGIASGEGEQYFGPGTRLTVT.

This clonotype showed up many times. The gene calls are TRBV7-2 and TRBJ2-3, with 8 positions matching TRBD2. Germline lookup yields CDR1 SGHTA and CDR2 FQGNSA. V was clipped by 5 bases and J by 0 bases; unmatched bases: 7. The CDR3 has 16 residues. CDR3 DNA: TGTGCCAGCAGCGCCACTAGCGGATCTAGCACAGATACGCAGTATTTT. Its translation: CASSATSGSSTDTQYF.

This clonotype came up a few times. The chain recombines TRBV28 with TRBJ2-7; D is possibly TRBD2 (5 bases). The CDR3 is 15 residues long. V was shortened by 6 bases and J by 3 bases, with 18 bases between the two germline ends. Germline values: CDR1 MDHEN, CDR2 SYDVKM. The CDR3 protein is CASRPFGGSFYEQYF. The CDR3 bases are TGTGCCAGCAGGCCATTCGGTGGGAGTTTCTACGAGCAGTACTTC.

This clonotype was seen ten or more times. The chain carries TRBV28 and TRBJ2-7; 7 nucleotides agree with TRBD2. The CDR3 sequence is 14 residues long. The V and J ends lost 5 bases and 2 bases, in that order; junction bases with no gene match: 6. Per germline, CDR1 MDHEN and CDR2 SYDVKM. This chain's CDR3 is CASSVAGLAYEQYF. In nucleotides, the CDR3 is TGTGCCAGCAGTGTAGCGGGTCTCGCCTACGAGCAGTACTTC. Full variable domain (rest looked up from reference TRBV28 and TRBJ2-7): DVKVTQSSRYLVKRTGEKVFLECVQDMDHENMFWYRQDPGLGLRLIYFSYDVKMKEKGDIPEGYSVSREKKERFSLILESASTNQTSMYLCASSVAGLAYEQYFGPGTRLTVT.

This clonotype was counted many times. The CDR3, as DNA: TGTGCCTGGATCGCGTCGGGCACAGATACGCAGTATTTT. Amino acids: CAWIASGTDTQYF. The genes are TRBV30 and TRBJ2-3; D is undetermined. The CDR3 length is 13 residues. Between the trimmed V and J ends, which lost 4 bases and 1 base, there was a span of 9 bases. Germline V lookup: CDR1 GTSNPN, CDR2 SVGIG (reference sequence). The full variable domain, its missing parts supplied by reference TRBV30 and TRBJ2-3, is SQTIHQWPATLVQPVGSPLSLECTVEGTSNPNLYWYRQAAGRGLQLLFYSVGIGQISSEVPQNLSASRPQDRQFILSSKKLLLSDSGFYLCAWIASGTDTQYFGPGTRLTVL.

The chain has TRBV6-1 and TRBJ2-1; D is tentatively TRBD1 or TRBD2 (5 bases each). The V end lost 5 bases, the J end lost 7 bases, and 24 bases lay between the germline ends. The CDR3 loop spans 17 amino acids. Germline V gene lookup returns CDR1 MNHNS and CDR2 SASEGT. The CDR3 sequence is CASSSLSRDHRRNEQFF. The CDR3 DNA sequence: TGTGCCAGCAGTTCCCTCAGCCGGGACCACCGAAGGAATGAGCAGTTCTTC.

This clonotype came up a few times. The chain links TRBV19 to TRBJ1-5; D gene uncertain. The V gene's germline CDR1 is LNHDA and CDR2 SQIVND (reference sequence). Trimming shortened V by 5 bases and J by 0 bases, and 11 bases separated the two germline ends. CDR3 length equals 15 residues. CDR3 nucleotides: TGTGCCAGTAGTGGGCAAGCTCCTAGCAATCAGCCCCAGCATTTT. Protein sequence: CASSGQAPSNQPQHF.

The genes are TRBV4-3 and TRBJ2-1; TRBD2 matches 9 bases. V was clipped by 1 base and J by 4 bases; unmatched bases: 8. The CDR3 has 17 amino acids. Germline V gene data show CDR1 as LGHNA and CDR2 as YSLEER. The chain's CDR3 is CASSQVLAGGSYNEQFF. Written as DNA, the CDR3 is TGCGCCAGCAGCCAAGTTTTGGCGGGAGGGTCGTACAATGAGCAGTTCTTC.

This clonotype came up many times. The CDR3 sequence: CASSRSEGTSGQETQYF. In DNA form, the CDR3 reads TGCGCCAGCAGCCGTTCAGAGGGGACTAGCGGACAAGAGACCCAGTACTTC. This chain connects TRBV4-1 to TRBJ2-5; the match to TRBD2 covers 11 bases. The germline CDR1 and CDR2 sequences are MGHRA and YSYEKL. V was clipped by 4 bases and J by 2 bases; unmatched bases: 9. This CDR3 has 17 amino acids.

V and J are TRBV6-2 or TRBV6-3 and TRBJ2-6, with D possibly being TRBD1 (6 bases). The CDR3 is made up of 15 amino acids. The germline gives CDR1 MNHEY, CDR2 SVGEGT. The V gene lost 7 bases and the J gene lost 2 bases, with 12 bases spanning the gap. The DNA for the CDR3 is TGTGCCAGCAATTCAGGGGCAACTGGGGCCAACGTCCTGACTTTC. Translation gives CASNSGATGANVLTF.

The V gene is TRBV13, the J gene TRBJ2-1, with 11 bases aligning to TRBD2. The trim removed 1 base at V and 7 bases at J, leaving 9 bases unmatched. The CDR3 is made up of 17 amino acids. Germline lookup yields CDR1 PRHDT and CDR2 FYEKMQ (reference sequence). CDR3 residues: CASSLDGSGRARNEQFF. DNA of the CDR3: TGTGCCAGCAGCTTAGACGGTAGCGGGAGGGCCCGGAATGAGCAGTTCTTC.

The V gene is TRBV25-1, the J gene TRBJ1-5, with D possibly being TRBD1 (5 bases). The CDR3 extends over 16 amino acids. V lost 1 base and J lost 2, with 12 bases in between. The germline gives CDR1 MGHDK, CDR2 SYGVNS. CDR3 sequence: CASSESQGYGNQPQHF. The CDR3 coding sequence is TGTGCCAGCAGTGAATCGCAGGGATACGGCAATCAGCCCCAGCATTTT.

This clonotype was recorded at least ten times. The gene calls are TRBV12-3 or TRBV12-4 and TRBJ1-3; TRBD1 matches 7 bases. The CDR3 spans 17 residues. DNA of the CDR3: TGTGCTACCCGGGACAGAAAACCAACAGTTTCTGGAAACACCATATATTTT. Amino acids: CATRDRKPTVSGNTIYF.

The V gene is TRBV7-9, the J gene TRBJ2-7, with a tentative D call TRBD1 (6 bases). Deletions cut 5 bases from V and 7 bases from J, with 21 bases between. From germline, CDR1 is SEHNR and CDR2 FQNEAQ (reference sequence). The CDR3 totals 15 residues. CDR3 DNA sequence: TGTGCCAGCAGCCCCGACAGGATACGGGGAGATGAGCAGTACTTC. Protein: CASSPDRIRGDEQYF.

The chain employs TRBV25-1 and TRBJ2-3, with D unclear. Germline V CDR1 and CDR2: MGHDK, SYGVNS. This CDR3 region has 15 residues. Trimming shortened V by 1 base and J by 3 bases, and 11 bases separated the two germline ends. This CDR3 reads CASSESLGLTDTQYF. CDR3 sequence (DNA): TGTGCCAGCAGTGAATCGTTAGGTCTGACAGATACGCAGTATTTT.

The rearrangement joins TRBV19 to TRBJ2-7; TRBD2 might be the D (5 bases). With 6 bases removed from V and 6 bases from J, the gap between germline ends came to 9 bases. CDR3 length equals 11 residues. The germline CDR1 and CDR2 sequences are LNHDA and SQIVND (reference sequence). The CDR3 spells CASRGLFEQYF. DNA for the CDR3: TGTGCCAGTAGAGGACTCTTCGAGCAGTACTTC.

This clonotype was found many times. The chain joins TRBV5-1 to TRBJ1-3; D uncertain. The CDR3 length is 15 residues. The V end lost 2 bases, the J end lost 0 bases, and 9 bases lay between the germline ends. CDR1 and CDR2 (germline): SGHRS, YFSETQ. The CDR3 sequence: CASSFDRDSGNTIYF. CDR3 bases: TGCGCCAGCAGCTTCGACCGTGACTCTGGAAACACCATATATTTT.

The sample holds many counts of this clonotype. The V and J genes are TRBV12-3 or TRBV12-4 and TRBJ2-5, with D possibly being TRBD2 (6 bases). This CDR3 has 16 amino acids. Trimming pared 5 bases from V and 2 bases from J, leaving 18 bases between. The CDR3, as DNA: TGTGCCAGCAGTAAGAGCCCAGGCCGGGGGCAAGAGACCCAGTACTTC. It translates to CASSKSPGRGQETQYF.

The rearrangement joins TRBV2 to TRBJ1-2; D unclear. In germline, CDR1 is SNHLY, CDR2 FYNNEI. CDR3 size: 12 residues. V lost 2 bases to trimming and J lost 2 bases, with 3 bases between them. The CDR3 is CASSELNYGYTF. As DNA, the CDR3 is TGTGCCAGCAGTGAACTAAACTATGGCTACACCTTC.

Many counts were recorded for this clonotype. The chain has TRBV20-1 and TRBJ2-5; either TRBD1 or TRBD2 may fit D (5 bases each). Germline V lookup: CDR1 DFQATT, CDR2 SNEGSKA (reference sequence). This CDR3 spans 14 amino acids. V was shortened by 1 base and J by 4 bases, with 13 bases between the two germline ends. The CDR3 here is CSARVSGAGETQYF. CDR3 sequence (DNA): TGCAGTGCTAGAGTTTCCGGGGCCGGAGAGACCCAGTACTTC.

This clonotype has a handful of counts. The V call is TRBV9, the J call TRBJ2-1; the D gene is possibly TRBD1 (6 bases). V shed 2 bases and J shed 7 bases, with 16 bases lying between them. The CDR3 spans 15 residues. CDR1 SGDLS and CDR2 YYNGEE come from the germline V gene. The CDR3, as DNA: TGTGCCAGCAGCGTCACAGGGTTGATGGGGAATGAGCAGTTCTTC. Its protein is CASSVTGLMGNEQFF.

This clonotype was seen just once. The J gene is TRBJ2-5, the V gene TRBV28; D is unclear. Trimming stripped 2 bases from V and 2 bases from J, with 9 bases between. The germline V gene has CDR1 MDHEN and CDR2 SYDVKM. This CDR3 contains 14 residues. CDR3 in amino acids: CASSLEQPQETQYF. CDR3 nucleotide sequence: TGTGCCAGCAGTTTAGAACAGCCACAAGAGACCCAGTACTTC.